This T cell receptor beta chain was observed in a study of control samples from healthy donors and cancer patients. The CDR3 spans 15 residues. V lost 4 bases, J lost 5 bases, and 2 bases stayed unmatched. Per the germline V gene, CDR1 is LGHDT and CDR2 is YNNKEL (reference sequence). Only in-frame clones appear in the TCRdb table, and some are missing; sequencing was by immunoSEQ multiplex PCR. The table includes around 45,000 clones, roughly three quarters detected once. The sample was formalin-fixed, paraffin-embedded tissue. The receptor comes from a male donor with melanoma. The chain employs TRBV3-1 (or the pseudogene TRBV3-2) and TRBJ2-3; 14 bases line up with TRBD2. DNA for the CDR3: TGTGCCAGCAGCCTTGGACTAGCGGGAGGAGATACGCAGTATTTT. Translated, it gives CASSLGLAGGDTQYF.